This TCR beta chain was sequenced during a study of identical twins. Overall study results and limits: The study found that models underestimated out-of-frame TCR alpha sharing in monozygotic twins.

This clonotype turned up a few times. The antigen is undetermined. A universal primer site arose from template switching, and cDNA bore unique molecular identifiers. Each CDR3 protein is one row after TCRdb ran MiXCR on the 5' RACE reads. This sample carries about 700,000 distinct CDR3 sequences, 8.5% to 9.5% of them seen once, and the ten largest clones take 0.8% to 1%. This sample was shared with a second study, whose subject was yellow fever vaccine responses in identical twins.

The sequencing sample was made of PBMCs. This TCR was sampled from a woman between 18 and 29 years old in good health.

The CDR3 is CASSLELADLNEQFF. The CDR3 nucleotides read TGTGCCAGCAGTTTAGAGCTAGCGGACCTCAATGAGCAGTTCTTC. This rearrangement joins TRBV12-3 or TRBV12-4 to TRBJ2-1; 7 nucleotides line up with TRBD2. Trimming took 1 base from V and 6 from J; bases not matched to a gene: 6. The CDR3 runs to 15 residues.